The 13 T cell receptor beta chains presented below share a single source sample, sequenced in a study of blood T cell repertoires in COVID-19 (TCRdb year 2020). Receptors were amplified or captured by the immunoSEQ multiplex PCR assay. The immuneACCESS repertoire file appears here via TCRdb, limited to in-frame rearrangements. These files lack a portion of the clones; in checked studies, under half of the deficit traces to unresolved V genes, and the cause of the others is not known. Recorded for this sample are 250,000 to 300,000 clones; over 80% of them occurred a single time. Of the sample, about 1.4% falls within the top ten clones. The sequenced sample consisted of peripheral blood. The receptor source for this set is a woman in her thirties or forties who had recovered from COVID-19.

This clone was detected once. The V call is TRBV4-3, the J call TRBJ1-3, with TRBD1 matching over 10 bases. The CDR3 length is 13 residues. The J segment lost 8 bases and the V segment lost 4 bases, leaving 2 bases of the junction unmatched. The germline CDR1 and CDR2 sequences are LGHNA and YSLEER. The CDR3 region has the DNA TGCGCCAGCAGCCGGACAGGGGGGGACACCATATATTTT. Translating gives CASSRTGGDTIYF.

V and J are TRBV5-1 and TRBJ1-6, with a tentative D call TRBD1 (6 bases). Germline V lookup: CDR1 SGHRS, CDR2 YFSETQ. The V end was cut by 0 bases, the J end by 15 bases, with 10 bases between. The CDR3 is made up of 12 amino acids. The CDR3 coding sequence is TGCGCCAGCAGCTTGGCAGGGGAGTTCCTCCACTTT. This codes for CASSLAGEFLHF. The full variable domain, with the rest looked up from reference TRBV5-1 and TRBJ1-6, is KAGVTQTPRYLIKTRGQQVTLSCSPISGHRSVSWYQQTPGQGLQFLFEYFSETQRNKGNFPGRFSGRQFSNSRSEMNVSTLELGDSALYLCASSLAGEFLHFGNGTRLTVT.

The V gene is TRBV13, the J gene TRBJ2-5; 9 bases are shared with TRBD2. CDR3 size: 16 residues. Germline CDR1 is PRHDT and CDR2 is FYEKMQ (reference sequence). Germline trimming cut 5 bases from V and 9 bases from J; bases unmatched to any gene: 16. CDR3 DNA: TGTGCCAGCAGCCCCCCGGCTAGCGGGGCCCCGCGGGCCCAGTACTTC. This translates into CASSPPASGAPRAQYF. Combining the CDR3 with reference TRBV13 and TRBJ2-5 gives the whole variable domain AAGVIQSPRHLIKEKRETATLKCYPIPRHDTVYWYQQGPGQDPQFLISFYEKMQSDKGSIPDRFSAQQFSDYHSELNMSSLELGDSALYFCASSPPASGAPRAQYFGPGTRLLVL.

V gene TRBV18 combines with J gene TRBJ2-1; 11 nucleotides align to TRBD1. Germline values: CDR1 KGHSH, CDR2 LQKENI. There are 16 residues in the CDR3. The ends lost 3 bases at V and 3 bases at J; junction bases unmatched: 4. CDR3 amino acids: CASSPGQGGVYNEQFF. The CDR3 coding sequence is TGTGCCAGCTCACCGGGACAGGGGGGCGTCTACAATGAGCAGTTCTTC.

This clone was observed once. The chain uses TRBV18 and TRBJ1-2, with unresolved D. Germline lookup yields CDR1 KGHSH and CDR2 LQKENI. This CDR3 is built from 13 residues. V was shortened by 3 bases and J by 0 bases, with 5 bases between the two germline ends. The CDR3 loop is CASSPTANYGYTF. CDR3 DNA: TGTGCCAGCTCACCTACAGCTAACTATGGCTACACCTTC. Together with reference TRBV18 and TRBJ1-2, the CDR3 gives the full variable domain: NAGVMQNPRHLVRRRGQEARLRCSPMKGHSHVYWYRQLPEEGLKFMVYLQKENIIDESGMPKERFSAEFPKEGPSILRIQQVVRGDSAAYFCASSPTANYGYTFGSGTRLTVV.

This clone occurred once. The chain uses TRBV7-9 and TRBJ1-2; 11 bases agree with TRBD1. CDR1 SEHNR and CDR2 FQNEAQ come from the germline V gene (reference sequence). J gave up 4 bases and V 1 base, and 11 bases lay outside the gene matches. The CDR3 covers 18 residues. Here the CDR3 reads CASSLGGTGGEITYGYTF. For the CDR3, the DNA is TGTGCCAGCAGCTTAGGAGGGACAGGGGGGGAGATTACCTATGGCTACACCTTC.

This chain connects TRBV13 to TRBJ2-5; D might be TRBD1 (5 bases). Germline V gene data show CDR1 as PRHDT and CDR2 as FYEKMQ (reference sequence). V was shortened by 5 bases and J by 2 bases, with 9 bases between the two germline ends. This CDR3 is 13 amino acids long. The CDR3 spells CASSTRQQETQYF. The CDR3 DNA sequence: TGTGCCAGCAGCACCCGACAGCAAGAGACCCAGTACTTC.

In its sample, this clone was seen a few times. The genes are TRBV5-1 and TRBJ2-2; 7 positions agree with TRBD1. The germline V gene has CDR1 SGHRS and CDR2 YFSETQ. The CDR3 runs to 17 residues. The J segment lost 0 bases and the V segment lost 2 bases, leaving 7 bases of the junction unmatched. The DNA of the CDR3 is TGCGCCAGCAGCTTCATGACAGGGCCCCCGAACACCGGGGAGCTGTTTTTT. The encoded protein is CASSFMTGPPNTGELFF.

The chain links TRBV7-9 to TRBJ2-3; 8 bases are shared with TRBD1. The CDR3 has 14 amino acids. Germline loops: CDR1 SEHNR, CDR2 FQNEAQ (reference sequence). V gave up 7 bases and J gave up 0 bases; unmatched junction bases: 3. The CDR3 DNA sequence: TGTGCCAGCAACGGACAGGGAAGCACAGATACGCAGTATTTT. Protein: CASNGQGSTDTQYF.

The V gene is TRBV4-3, the J gene TRBJ2-2, with 11 bases fitting TRBD1. V shed 2 bases and J 3 bases; nucleotides not matched to a gene: 17. CDR1 is LGHNA, CDR2 YSLEER, per germline. The CDR3 length is 21 residues. The CDR3 region has the DNA TGCGCCAGCAGCCAACGCAATTACCGGAGGGACAGGGGGGCGGACACCGGGGAGCTGTTTTTT. Protein product: CASSQRNYRRDRGADTGELFF.

The chain is built from TRBV11-3 and TRBJ2-5, with 8 nucleotides matching TRBD2. The CDR3 contains 15 residues. CDR1 is SGHNT, CDR2 YENEEA, per germline. J lost 3 bases, V lost 1 base, and 4 bases had no gene match. Written as DNA, the CDR3 is TGTGCCAGCAGCTTAGTCGGGGGGGCCGAAGAGACCCAGTACTTC. Translated: CASSLVGGAEETQYF.

The chain couples TRBV7-3 to TRBJ1-2; 7 bases map to TRBD1. Trimming removed 5 bases from V and 4 bases from J; junction bases left unmatched: 13. The CDR3 runs to 16 residues. Germline CDR1 SGHTA, CDR2 FQGTGA. CDR3 sequence: CASSESGQENFYGYTF. The CDR3 DNA reads TGTGCCAGCAGCGAATCTGGACAGGAGAATTTCTATGGCTACACCTTC.

This clone has only one observation. The gene calls are TRBV18 and TRBJ1-4; 7 nucleotides agree with TRBD1. The V and J ends lost 2 bases and 2 bases, in that order; junction bases with no gene match: 11. Germline CDR1 KGHSH, CDR2 LQKENI. There are 18 residues in the CDR3. The CDR3, as DNA: TGTGCCAGCTCACCAAGCCCAGGGACAGACCGGACTAATGAAAAACTGTTTTTT. Protein: CASSPSPGTDRTNEKLFF.